This T cell receptor (delta chain) was obtained from a study of gamma delta lymphoproliferative disorders and STAT genes. The overall study: At least 50 ng of genomic DNA went into each LymphoTrack Dx TCRG Assay library. For the delta chain, EuroClonality-NGS standard procedure was applied.

TCRdb re-analyzed the multiplex PCR reads via CATT. The sample has over a thousand delta-chain clones; 2.5% to 3% are singletons. PBMCs from patients and controls supplied the genomic DNA for sequencing. Whole-study results and caveats: Public or private status of leukemic clones needs confirmation. Controls likely had mixed maturation stages, while leukemic cells were mostly terminal effectors.

As to this clone: What it binds is not known. A far larger clone is one nucleotide away, so this likely arose from a read error. This sample includes further DNA sequences coding for the same CDR3.

V gave up 7 bases and J gave up 0 bases; unmatched junction bases: 13. Per germline, CDR1 GEAIGNYY and CDR2 EKD. The CDR3 is 19 residues long. What was sequenced was blood. The chain carries TRDV2 and TRDJ3, with 8 nucleotides matching TRDD3. This TCR derives from a human donor in good health. The CDR3 sequence: CACDSTGGPSSWDTRQMFF. Here the CDR3 DNA reads TGTGCCTGCGATTCGACTGGGGGTCCAAGCTCCTGGGACACCCGACAGATGTTTTTC.